This entry is about one TCR beta chain. The CDR3 totals 14 residues. The germline V gene has CDR1 MNHEY and CDR2 SVGAGI. V was cut by 3 bases and J by 11 bases, with 16 bases left in between. The record originates from a study of response to subunit inactivated influenza vaccine. Via MiXCR, TCRdb re-called the RT-PCR reads, giving one row per CDR3 protein. The sample includes some 480,000 distinct CDR3 sequences, around 9.9% of them seen just once. The receptor was isolated from a man in his fifties or sixties who received an inactivated influenza vaccine. This chain links TRBV6-5 with TRBJ1-4, with D perhaps TRBD1 (5 bases). The specimen comprised PBMCs from blood, sampled roughly 47 days after vaccination. CDR3 DNA: TGTGCCAGCAGTTATCAAGGGGTTGGAGAGAAACTGTTTTTT. This sequence encodes CASSYQGVGEKLFF.